These T cell receptor beta chains were read from a single sample in a study of blood T cell repertoires in COVID-19. The method was immunoSEQ multiplex PCR; TCRdb's version includes in-frame clones alone and lacks a portion of them. The sample has a few hundred thousand clones; about nine tenths are singletons. The sequencing sample was made of peripheral blood. The receptors here all came from a woman in her thirties or forties with acute or convalescent COVID-19. Each CDR3 is given with its conserved first and last residue. D genes are given only for firm matches. Size tells how often a clone was seen (once, few, many) or the class of an expanded clone, and some rows leave it out.

D gene	V gene	clone size	J gene	CDR3 DNA	CDR3 protein
TRBD2	TRBV9	NA	TRBJ2-4	TGTGCCAGCAGCCCTGGGACTAGCGGCCAAAACATTCAGTACTTC	CASSPGTSGQNIQYF
NA	TRBV29-1	NA	TRBJ2-3	TGCAGCGTCGAGGGCCCTCCGGCAGATACGCAGTATTTT	CSVEGPPADTQYF
NA	TRBV5-1	NA	TRBJ1-5	TGCGCCAGCAGCTTGGCTGGACAGACCAATCAGCCCCAGCATTTT	CASSLAGQTNQPQHF
TRBD1	TRBV18	NA	TRBJ1-1	TGTGCCAGCTCACCGGGGACAGGGCGACAAGAAGCTTTCTTT	CASSPGTGRQEAFF
NA	TRBV11-2	NA	TRBJ1-1	TGTGCCAGCAGCTCCCGGGCGGGGGGGGGCACTGAAGCTTTCTTT	CASSSRAGGGTEAFF
TRBD1	TRBV7-9	NA	TRBJ1-3	TGTGCCAGCAGCTCCGCGACAGGGGGCTCTGGAAACACCATATATTTT	CASSSATGGSGNTIYF
NA	TRBV19	many	TRBJ1-5	TGTGCCAGTAGTATCGTGTACTCCAATCAGCCCCAGCATTTT	CASSIVYSNQPQHF
NA	TRBV19	NA	TRBJ1-2	TGTGCCAGTAACCGCAACAGCCAAAACTATGGCTACACCTTC	CASNRNSQNYGYTF
NA	TRBV30	NA	TRBJ2-2	TGTGCCTGGGCAGGACTATCCACCGGGGAGCTGTTTTTT	CAWAGLSTGELFF
TRBD2	TRBV27	NA	TRBJ2-1	TGTGCCAGCAGCCTAGGGACTAGCGGCCCATACAATGAGCAGTTCTTC	CASSLGTSGPYNEQFF
TRBD1	TRBV11-2	NA	TRBJ2-3	TGTGCCAGCAGCCCTCCCGGGACAGGGTTGACAGATACGCAGTATTTT	CASSPPGTGLTDTQYF
NA	TRBV28	NA	TRBJ2-6	TGTGCCAGCAGTCCCGTCTCCTCTGGGGCCAACGTCCTGACTTTC	CASSPVSSGANVLTF
NA	TRBV6-6	NA	TRBJ1-1	TGTGCCAGCAGTTACACCGAACAGGGCGGTAAAGCTTTCTTT	CASSYTEQGGKAFF
TRBD2	TRBV18	NA	TRBJ2-3	TGTGCCAGCTCATCCTCTAGCGGGGGTGGCACAGATACGCAGTATTTT	CASSSSSGGGTDTQYF
NA	TRBV19	once	TRBJ2-3	TGTGCCAGTAGTATAATGGGCAATACGCAGTATTTT	CASSIMGNTQYF
TRBD1	TRBV6-1	NA	TRBJ1-5	TGTGCCAGCAGTGACCAGGGGGCATTGCAGCCCCAGCATTTT	CASSDQGALQPQHF
NA	TRBV11-2	NA	TRBJ1-6	TGTGCCAGCAGCTTACTAAGGGAGGGGAGTTCACCCCTCCACTTT	CASSLLREGSSPLHF